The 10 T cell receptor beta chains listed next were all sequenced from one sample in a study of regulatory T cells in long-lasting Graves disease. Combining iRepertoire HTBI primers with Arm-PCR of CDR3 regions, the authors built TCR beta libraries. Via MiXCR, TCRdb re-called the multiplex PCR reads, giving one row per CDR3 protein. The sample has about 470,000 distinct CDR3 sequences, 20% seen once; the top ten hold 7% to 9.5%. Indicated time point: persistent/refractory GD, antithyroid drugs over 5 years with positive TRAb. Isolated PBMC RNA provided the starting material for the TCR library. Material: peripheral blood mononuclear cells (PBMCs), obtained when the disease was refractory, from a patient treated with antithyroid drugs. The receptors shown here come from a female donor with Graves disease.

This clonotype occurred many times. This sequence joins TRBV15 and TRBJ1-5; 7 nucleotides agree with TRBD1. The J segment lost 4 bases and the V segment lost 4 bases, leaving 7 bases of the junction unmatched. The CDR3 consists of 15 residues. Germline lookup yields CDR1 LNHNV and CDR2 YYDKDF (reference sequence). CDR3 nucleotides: TGTGCCACCAGCATCGGGGGCAGGGGGAATCAGCCCCAGCATTTT. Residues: CATSIGGRGNQPQHF.

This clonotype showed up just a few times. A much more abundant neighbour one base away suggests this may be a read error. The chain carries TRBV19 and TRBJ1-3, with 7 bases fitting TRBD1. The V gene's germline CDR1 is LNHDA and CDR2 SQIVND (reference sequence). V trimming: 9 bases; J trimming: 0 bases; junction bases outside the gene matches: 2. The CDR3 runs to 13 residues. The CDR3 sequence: CASGTASGNTIYF. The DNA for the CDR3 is TGTGCCAGCGGGACAGCCTCTGGAAACACCATATATTTT.

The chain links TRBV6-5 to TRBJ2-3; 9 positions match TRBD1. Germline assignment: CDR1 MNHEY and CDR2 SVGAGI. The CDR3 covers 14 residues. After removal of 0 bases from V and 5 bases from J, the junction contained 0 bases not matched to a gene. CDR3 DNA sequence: TGTGCCAGCAGTTACTCGACAGGGGGAGATACGCAGTATTTT. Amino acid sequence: CASSYSTGGDTQYF.

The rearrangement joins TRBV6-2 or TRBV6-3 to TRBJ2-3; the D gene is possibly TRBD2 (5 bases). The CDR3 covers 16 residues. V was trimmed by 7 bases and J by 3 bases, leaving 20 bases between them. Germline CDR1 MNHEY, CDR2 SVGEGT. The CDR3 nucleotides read TGTGCCAGCACCCCTGGGCGGCTGGGGAGAACAGATACGCAGTATTTT. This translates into CASTPGRLGRTDTQYF.

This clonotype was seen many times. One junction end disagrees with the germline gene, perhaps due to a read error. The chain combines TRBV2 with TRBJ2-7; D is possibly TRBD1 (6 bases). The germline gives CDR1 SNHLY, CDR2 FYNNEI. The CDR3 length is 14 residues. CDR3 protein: CASSATGLRMIRHF. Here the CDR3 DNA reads TGTGCCAGCAGTGCGACAGGTTTGAGGATGATCCGGCACTTC.

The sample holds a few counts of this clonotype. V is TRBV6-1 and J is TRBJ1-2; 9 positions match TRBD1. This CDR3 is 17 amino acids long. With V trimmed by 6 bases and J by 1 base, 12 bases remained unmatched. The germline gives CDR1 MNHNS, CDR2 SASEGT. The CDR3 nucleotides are TGTGCCAGCAGCCGATCCCCGGGACAGGGAATTAACTATGGCTACACCTTC. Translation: CASSRSPGQGINYGYTF.

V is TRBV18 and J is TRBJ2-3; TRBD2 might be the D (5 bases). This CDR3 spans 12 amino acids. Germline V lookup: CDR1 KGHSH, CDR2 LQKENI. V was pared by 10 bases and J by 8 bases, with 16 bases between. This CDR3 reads CATSRSGGTQYF. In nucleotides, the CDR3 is TGTGCCACCTCTAGAAGCGGAGGTACGCAGTATTTT.

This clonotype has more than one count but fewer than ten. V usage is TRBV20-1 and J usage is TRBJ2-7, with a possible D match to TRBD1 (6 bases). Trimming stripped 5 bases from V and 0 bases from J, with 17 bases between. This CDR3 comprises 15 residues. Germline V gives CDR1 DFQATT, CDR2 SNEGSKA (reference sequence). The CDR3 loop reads CSAVSRDTSSYEQYF. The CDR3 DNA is TGCAGTGCTGTGTCCAGGGACACGAGCTCCTACGAGCAGTACTTC.

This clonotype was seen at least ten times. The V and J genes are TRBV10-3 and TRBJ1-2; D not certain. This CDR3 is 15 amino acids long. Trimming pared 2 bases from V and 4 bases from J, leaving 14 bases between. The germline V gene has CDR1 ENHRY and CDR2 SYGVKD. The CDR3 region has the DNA TGTGCCATCAGTGAGATAGGCACCGGAGGCTATGGCTACACCTTC. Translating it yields CAISEIGTGGYGYTF.

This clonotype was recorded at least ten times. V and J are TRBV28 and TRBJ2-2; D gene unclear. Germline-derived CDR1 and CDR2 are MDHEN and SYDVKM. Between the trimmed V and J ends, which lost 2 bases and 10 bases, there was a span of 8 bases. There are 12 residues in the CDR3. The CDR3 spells CASSLVGMELFF. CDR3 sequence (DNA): TGTGCCAGCAGTTTAGTGGGAATGGAGCTGTTTTTT.